Ten or more counts support the clone carrying this T cell receptor beta chain. Its antigen is undetermined. This specimen belongs to a study of T cells in Graves' hyperthyroidism and ophthalmopathy. Trimming stripped 6 bases from V and 5 bases from J, with 19 bases between. Germline CDR1 and CDR2: SGHVS and FQNEAQ. The CDR3 covers 15 residues. TCR beta CDR3 region amplification was performed from RNA transcripts. Carried out on the TCR CDR3, a first-round RT-PCR used the HTBI primer set. Using its own MiXCR run on the multiplex PCR reads, TCRdb lists one record per CDR3 protein. The sample contains more than 500,000 distinct CDR3 sequences, about 15% of which appear only once. Study findings and constraints: Most clonotypes expanded in the thyroid (above 0.001) were also present in blood. Median prediction lead before ophthalmopathy onset was 5 to 7 months with the model.

The receptor's source is a woman aged 40 to 50 with Graves' ophthalmopathy. The chain is built from TRBV7-8 and TRBJ2-5, with D possibly TRBD2 on 6 matching bases. Source material: blood. The CDR3, as DNA: TGTGCCAGCAGTTTACCGGGACTCCGAGGGGAGACCCAGTACTTC. Residues: CASSLPGLRGETQYF. Supplemented by reference TRBV7-8 and TRBJ2-5, the full variable domain reads GAGVSQSPRYKVAKRGQDVALRCDPISGHVSLFWYQQALGQGPEFLTYFQNEAQLDKSGLPSDRFFAERPEGSVSTLKIQRTQQEDSAVYLCASSLPGLRGETQYFGPGTRLLVL.